This T cell receptor (beta chain) was recorded in a study of T cell changes during pregnancy in multiple sclerosis. This clone was observed once. Assay used: immunoSEQ multiplex PCR; TCRdb lists only in-frame clones, some missing. The data show about 46,000 clones, approximately 91% seen once. Per germline, CDR1 SGHAT and CDR2 FQNNGV. Trimming cost V 1 base and J 6 bases; bases outside gene matches: 2. The CDR3 has 15 residues. Sequenced material: CD8+ T cells from peripheral blood mononuclear cells, taken after pregnancy. V usage is TRBV11-2 and J usage is TRBJ1-5; 11 bases match TRBD1. This clonotype was sampled from a female donor with multiple sclerosis, enrolled in a pregnancy study. In DNA, the CDR3 is TGTGCCAGCAGCTTAGGGACAGGGGGCGTTCAGCCCCAGCATTTT. Its translation: CASSLGTGGVQPQHF. The full variable domain, with the rest looked up from reference TRBV11-2 and TRBJ1-5, is EAGVAQSPRYKIIEKRQSVAFWCNPISGHATLYWYQQILGQGPKLLIQFQNNGVVDDSQLPKDRFSAERLKGVDSTLKIQPAKLEDSAVYLCASSLGTGGVQPQHFGDGTRLSIL.